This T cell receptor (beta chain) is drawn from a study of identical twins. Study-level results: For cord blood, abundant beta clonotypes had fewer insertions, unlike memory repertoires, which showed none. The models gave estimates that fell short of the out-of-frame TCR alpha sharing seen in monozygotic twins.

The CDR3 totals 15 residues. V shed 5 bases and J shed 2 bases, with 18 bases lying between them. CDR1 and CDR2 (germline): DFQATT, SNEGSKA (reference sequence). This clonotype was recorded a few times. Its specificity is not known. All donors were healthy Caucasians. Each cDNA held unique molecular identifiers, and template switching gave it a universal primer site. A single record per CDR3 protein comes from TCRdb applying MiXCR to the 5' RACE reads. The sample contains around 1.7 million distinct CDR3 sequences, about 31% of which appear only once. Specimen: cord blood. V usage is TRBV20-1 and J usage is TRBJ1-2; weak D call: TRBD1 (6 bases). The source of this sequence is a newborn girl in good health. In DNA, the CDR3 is TGCAGTGCTCTTTTACGACAGGTTGAGAACTATGGCTACACCTTC. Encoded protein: CSALLRQVENYGYTF.